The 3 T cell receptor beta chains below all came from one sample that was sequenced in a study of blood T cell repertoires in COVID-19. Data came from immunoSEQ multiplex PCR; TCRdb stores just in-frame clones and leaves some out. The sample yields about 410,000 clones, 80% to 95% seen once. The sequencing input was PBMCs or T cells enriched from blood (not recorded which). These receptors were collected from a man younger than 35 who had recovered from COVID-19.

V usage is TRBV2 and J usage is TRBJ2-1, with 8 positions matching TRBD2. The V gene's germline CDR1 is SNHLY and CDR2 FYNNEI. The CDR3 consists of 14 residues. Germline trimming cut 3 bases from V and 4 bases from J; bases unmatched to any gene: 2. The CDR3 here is CASSESGGYNEQFF. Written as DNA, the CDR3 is TGTGCCAGCAGTGAGAGCGGGGGTTACAATGAGCAGTTCTTC.

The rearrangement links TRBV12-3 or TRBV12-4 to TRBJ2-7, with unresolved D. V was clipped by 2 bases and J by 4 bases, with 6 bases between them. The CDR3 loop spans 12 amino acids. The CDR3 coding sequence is TGTGCCAGCAGTTTAAGCCCGTACGAGCAGTACTTC. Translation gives CASSLSPYEQYF.

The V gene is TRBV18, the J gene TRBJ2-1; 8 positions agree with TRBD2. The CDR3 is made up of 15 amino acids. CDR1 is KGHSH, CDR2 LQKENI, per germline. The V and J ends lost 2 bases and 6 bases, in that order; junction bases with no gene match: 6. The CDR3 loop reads CASSPRKGLANEQFF. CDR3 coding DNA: TGTGCCAGCTCACCAAGAAAAGGACTAGCCAATGAGCAGTTCTTC.